A selection of T cell receptor beta chains follows, all from one sample in a study of early T cells in non-severe SARS-CoV-2 infection. Using its own MiXCR run on the 5' RACE reads, TCRdb lists one record per CDR3 protein. The sample includes about 110,000 distinct CDR3 sequences, 12% of them seen just once. Sequencing was performed on whole blood. The receptors here all came from an adult who was a healthcare worker with PCR-confirmed SARS-CoV-2 infection or an uninfected control (not recorded which). The CDR3 runs from the conserved cysteine through the conserved F or W. Each record gives: clone size, V gene, J gene, CDR3 protein. Part of the rows lack a size; the others show once, few, many or a class for expanded clones.

.	TRBV10-2	TRBJ1-1	CASSEGGKGIHTEAFF
many	TRBV5-1	TRBJ1-6	CASSPGKGLNSPLHF
few	TRBV29-1	TRBJ2-2	CSAERLNTGELFF
.	TRBV7-9	TRBJ1-3	CASSLPYSRVSGNTIYF
.	TRBV6-6	TRBJ1-2	CASTRAYGYTF
many	TRBV11-3	TRBJ2-2	CASSLLAGVAGELFF
many	TRBV6-4	TRBJ2-7	CASSRDRGYEQYF
few	TRBV5-1	TRBJ2-5	CASSLEGEGTQYF
few	TRBV29-1	TRBJ2-7	CSVEGGRRYEQYF
many	TRBV27	TRBJ1-2	CASRLDRGGGYTF
few	TRBV24-1	TRBJ1-3	CATSEGASSGNTIYF
many	TRBV5-1	TRBJ2-1	CASSFAASGIDEQFF
once	TRBV10-1	TRBJ1-1	CASSGPGQGYTEAFF
once	TRBV2	TRBJ2-1	CVSSEASGTRRVNEQFF
.	TRBV29-1	TRBJ2-7	CSATRNSAYEQYF
many	TRBV5-6	TRBJ2-1	CASSTGRQLEQFF
many	TRBV20-1	TRBJ2-3	CSARDPGLAGGGTQYF
few	TRBV11-2	TRBJ1-2	CASSLGLENYGYTF
.	TRBV5-1	TRBJ2-7	CASTPPGGPSSYEQYF
many	TRBV19	TRBJ2-1	CASSMRLPRRVYNEQFF
many	TRBV12-3/TRBV12-4	TRBJ1-1	CASSFNQGYTEAFF
.	TRBV6-2/TRBV6-3	TRBJ2-1	CASRPSGGGYDEQFF
few	TRBV3-1	TRBJ1-1	CASSIGTGLNTEAFF
.	TRBV14	TRBJ2-3	CASSQLRLAGLGTDTQYF
few	TRBV11-3	TRBJ2-2	CASSLTRTGVNTGELFF
few	TRBV7-2	TRBJ2-3	CASSLMLQDTQYF
.	TRBV6-1	TRBJ1-5	CASRGTRGGGFSQPQHF
many	TRBV6-5	TRBJ2-1	CASSYGRGRPDEQFF
.	TRBV6-5	TRBJ2-1	CASRFGTSGYNEQFF
.	TRBV7-8	TRBJ1-2	CASSPVLETYGYTF
.	TRBV7-8	TRBJ1-6	CASSLARQGSSYNSPLHF
many	TRBV5-1	TRBJ2-7	CASSLVAYRDSYEQYF
many	TRBV27	TRBJ1-2	CASSLNRVYGYTF
many	TRBV6-1	TRBJ1-2	CASSLFGGENYGYTF
.	TRBV7-9	TRBJ1-5	CASSRDKSAQPQHF
few	TRBV9	TRBJ2-1	CASSANPGLAGGGNEQFF
.	TRBV5-1	TRBJ2-5	CASSEGQEETQYF
many	TRBV19	TRBJ2-1	CASRSWAGAYNEQFF
few	TRBV5-4	TRBJ1-6	CASSFDRGDSYNSPLHF
.	TRBV5-1	TRBJ2-1	CASRPWGRDEQFF
few	TRBV7-9	TRBJ2-1	CASSLVPTDGDEQFF
many	TRBV7-9	TRBJ1-6	CASSSSDRINSPLHF
many	TRBV6-5	TRBJ2-7	CASSYSVGTYEQYF
.	TRBV28	TRBJ2-5	CASGQPETQYF
.	TRBV2	TRBJ2-7	CASSELGTAYEQYF
few	TRBV5-6	TRBJ2-1	CASSLEIAANNEQFF
.	TRBV20-1	TRBJ2-7	CSAERPGANEQYF
.	TRBV6-6	TRBJ1-4	CASRAGALNEKLFF
.	TRBV7-8	TRBJ2-2	CASQGGSSNTGELFF
many	TRBV3-1	TRBJ2-3	CASSQGDTQYF
.	TRBV6-2/TRBV6-3	TRBJ2-1	CASSLGYSSYNEQFF